This T cell receptor beta chain is from a study of shared clonotypes between healthy human individuals. Study background: The donor pool was made up of a couple of women and three men aged 18 to 49.

Produced via immunoSEQ multiplex PCR; TCRdb's table is partial and in-frame only. Of around 340,000 clones in the sample, 73% are singletons; the top ten hold 10%. V was clipped by 0 bases and J by 4 bases; unmatched bases: 8. Germline lookup yields CDR1 LNHNV and CDR2 YYDKDF (reference sequence). This CDR3 is 16 amino acids long. This chain joins TRBV15 and TRBJ1-2, with TRBD1 matching over 7 bases. The clonotype comes from a man aged 25 to 40 in good health. Sequencing was carried out using memory CD4+ T cells sorted from blood. Subset reported: CD45RA-negative fraction. Here the CDR3 DNA reads TGTGCCACCAGCAGAGATTCCGGGGGACAGATCTATGGCTACACCTTC. Protein product: CATSRDSGGQIYGYTF.